The 30 T cell receptor beta chains reported below all come from one sample, sequenced in a study of molecular identifiers for immune sequencing clone quantification. A single record per CDR3 protein comes from TCRdb applying MiXCR to the PCR reads. The table shows 250,000 to 400,000 distinct CDR3 sequences, with about a fifth occurring only once. Sequenced: naive CD8+ T cells from blood, with Jurkat cell RNA spiked in. Subset meaning: FACS-sorted CD8+CD4-CCR7+CD45RA+ naive T cells. The source of these receptors is a human donor in good health. Some libraries in this study had Jurkat cell RNA spiked in.

Ten or more counts support this clonotype. V gene TRBV12-3 or TRBV12-4 combines with J gene TRBJ2-7; D not resolved. V lost 0 bases and J 7 bases, leaving 13 bases between the germline ends. CDR3 length: 14 amino acids. CDR3 loop: CASSLAGSHAEQYF. The CDR3 DNA follows: TGTGCCAGCAGTTTAGCCGGCAGCCATGCTGAGCAGTACTTC.

This clonotype was detected ten times or more. The chain couples TRBV3-1 to TRBJ1-2, with D unresolved. V was pared by 1 base and J by 0 bases, with 9 bases between. This CDR3 is 15 amino acids long. Looked up from germline, CDR1 is LGHDT and CDR2 is YNNKEL (reference sequence). The CDR3 reads CASSQGSSSNYGYTF. CDR3 sequence (DNA): TGTGCCAGCAGCCAAGGCAGTAGTTCTAACTATGGCTACACCTTC.

The gene calls are TRBV4-3 and TRBJ1-4, with a tentative D call TRBD1 (5 bases). The CDR3 runs 17 residues. Germline V gene sequence: CDR1 LGHNA, CDR2 YSLEER. Trimming removed 0 bases at V and 0 bases at J, with 11 bases between. CDR3 sequence (DNA): TGCGCCAGCAGCCAAGATAAGACAGCCACAACTAATGAAAAACTGTTTTTT. Its protein is CASSQDKTATTNEKLFF.

This clonotype showed up many times. The gene calls are TRBV6-6 and TRBJ1-5; unclear D gene. V shed 6 bases and J shed 0 bases, with 6 bases lying between them. Germline V gene lookup returns CDR1 MNHNY and CDR2 SVGAGI (reference sequence). The CDR3 loop spans 13 amino acids. The CDR3 nucleotides read TGTGCCAGCAGGGTCTATAGCAATCAGCCCCAGCATTTT. Protein: CASRVYSNQPQHF.

This clonotype was seen ten or more times. The V and J genes are TRBV7-9 and TRBJ2-4; 8 nucleotides match TRBD1. Unmatched junction bases numbered 3, after V lost 5 bases and J lost 0 bases. Germline lookup yields CDR1 SEHNR and CDR2 FQNEAQ (reference sequence). The CDR3 spans 15 residues. The CDR3 spells CASSGQGLAKNIQYF. The CDR3 DNA reads as TGTGCCAGCAGCGGACAGGGTCTAGCCAAAAACATTCAGTACTTC.

This chain joins TRBV5-1 and TRBJ2-2, with a weak D call TRBD2 (5 bases). Germline loops: CDR1 SGHRS, CDR2 YFSETQ. This CDR3 is 17 amino acids long. Trimming left V 0 bases short and J 4 bases short, with 16 bases between. CDR3 sequence reads: CASSLVRAMVGTGELFF. The CDR3 bases are TGCGCCAGCAGCTTGGTGAGGGCCATGGTGGGCACCGGGGAGCTGTTTTTT.

This clonotype was found many times. The chain's CDR3 is CSVEDQGAGTEAFF. For the CDR3, the DNA is TGCAGCGTTGAAGATCAGGGCGCCGGTACTGAAGCTTTCTTT. This chain uses TRBV29-1 with TRBJ1-1; D is possibly TRBD1 (5 bases). Trimming took 0 bases from V and 5 from J, leaving 13 bases between them. Looked up from germline, CDR1 is SQVTM and CDR2 is ANQGSEA. The CDR3 runs to 14 residues.

This clonotype was counted ten times or more. The chain has TRBV6-5 and TRBJ1-1; D call uncertain. This CDR3 is built from 13 residues. Germline values: CDR1 MNHEY, CDR2 SVGAGI. V lost 5 bases and J 2 bases, leaving 9 bases between the germline ends. CDR3: CASSRHLNTEAFF. CDR3 nucleotides: TGTGCCAGCAGTCGACATCTAAACACTGAAGCTTTCTTT.

This clonotype showed up many times. The V and J genes are TRBV28 and TRBJ2-1; D not certain. Germline values: CDR1 MDHEN, CDR2 SYDVKM. This CDR3 comprises 10 residues. V lost 3 bases to trimming and J lost 9 bases, with 3 bases between them. The CDR3 is CASSFGEQFF. DNA for the CDR3: TGTGCCAGCAGTTTTGGTGAGCAGTTCTTC.

As concerns this clonotype: Being one base from a much bigger clone, this may be a read error. The rearrangement links TRBV19 to TRBJ2-7; 12 nucleotides agree with TRBD2. This CDR3 region has 14 residues. From germline, CDR1 is LNHDA and CDR2 SQIVND (reference sequence). The junction had 3 bases not matched to a gene; V was cut back by 3 bases and J by 6 bases. The CDR3 nucleotides read TGTGCCAGTAGTATGACTAGCGGGAGTTGCGAGCAGTACTTC. This gives the protein CASSMTSGSCEQYF.

The gene calls are TRBV7-9 and TRBJ2-3; the D gene is possibly TRBD2 (5 bases). V gave up 1 base and J gave up 3 bases, with 17 bases separating them. Germline assignment: CDR1 SEHNR and CDR2 FQNEAQ (reference sequence). The CDR3 is 17 residues long. CDR3 region: CASSLGVRGRRTDTQYF. The CDR3 DNA reads as TGTGCCAGCAGCTTAGGGGTTAGAGGACGGAGGACAGATACGCAGTATTTT.

Comments on this clonotype: One base away lies a much larger clone, so this may be a sequencing read error. The genes are TRBV6-5 and TRBJ2-3; weak D call: TRBD2 (6 bases). Germline assignment: CDR1 MNHEY and CDR2 SVGAGI. This CDR3 region has 16 residues. The CDR3 bases are TGTGCCAGCAGTTGGAATTCGGGACTCAACACAGATGCGCAGTATTTT. This sequence encodes CASSWNSGLNTDAQYF.

This clonotype was counted many times. The chain employs TRBV12-3 or TRBV12-4 and TRBJ2-4; possibly TRBD2 for D (6 bases). The CDR3 is 14 amino acids. The V and J ends lost 7 bases and 10 bases respectively, with 20 bases between them. CDR3 protein: CASTQASAGGIQYF. Here the CDR3 DNA reads TGTGCCAGCACACAGGCGTCTGCCGGGGGTATTCAGTACTTC.

In regard to this clonotype: A read error is possible here, since a much larger clone lies one base away. V usage is TRBV28 and J usage is TRBJ2-7; 9 bases fit TRBD1. The CDR3 runs to 14 residues. V was clipped by 10 bases and J by 2 bases; unmatched bases: 9. Germline loops: CDR1 MDHEN, CDR2 SYDVKM. The CDR3 here is CATPLGQGPYEQYF. The CDR3 DNA is TGTGCCACCCCCTTGGGACAGGGCCCCTACGAGCAGTACTTC.

The V and J genes are TRBV18 and TRBJ2-7; 7 bases line up with TRBD2. The V segment lost 1 base and the J segment 5 bases; nucleotides outside the gene matches: 8. Germline assignment: CDR1 KGHSH and CDR2 LQKENI. CDR3 size: 15 residues. CDR3 nucleotides: TGTGCCAGCTCACCACGGGGAGCGGGATCGGACGAGCAGTACTTC. Residues: CASSPRGAGSDEQYF.

This clonotype was seen ten or more times. The chain has TRBV24-1 and TRBJ2-3; no clear D. Germline V gene lookup returns CDR1 KGHDR and CDR2 SFDVKD. There are 14 residues in the CDR3. The V end was cut by 5 bases, the J end by 1 base, with 9 bases between. In DNA form, the CDR3 reads TGTGCCACCAGTGGTGGACCAGGCACAGATACGCAGTATTTT. Its translation: CATSGGPGTDTQYF.

In this sample, this clonotype turned up a few times. V and J are TRBV7-9 and TRBJ2-3, with no clear D. Deletions cut 8 bases from V and 0 bases from J, with 9 bases between. Germline CDR1 reads SEHNR; CDR2 reads FQNEAQ (reference sequence). CDR3 size: 13 residues. This chain's CDR3 is CASRIASTDTQYF. The CDR3, as DNA: TGTGCCAGCCGCATAGCTAGCACAGATACGCAGTATTTT.

This clonotype was found many times. V gene TRBV24-1 combines with J gene TRBJ2-1; 10 bases map to TRBD1. The germline V gene encodes CDR1 KGHDR and CDR2 SFDVKD. This CDR3 contains 16 residues. The V gene end was trimmed by 7 bases and the J gene end by 7 bases; junction bases not matched to a gene: 12. CDR3: CATSNRQGAFSNEQFF. As DNA, the CDR3 is TGTGCCACCAGCAATAGACAGGGGGCCTTTTCGAATGAGCAGTTCTTC.

This clonotype has a count of ten or more. A junction end diverges from the germline sequence, so it may reflect a read error. The chain's CDR3 is CASSLDRGSYEQYF. The CDR3 coding sequence is TGTGCCAGCAGCTTGGACAGGGGCTCCTACGAGCAGTACTTC. This rearrangement joins TRBV4-1 to TRBJ2-7, with 9 bases aligning to TRBD1. Germline V gene sequence: CDR1 MGHRA, CDR2 YSYEKL. The CDR3 runs to 14 residues.

This clonotype was counted at least ten times. The V and J genes are TRBV28 and TRBJ2-7, with 9 bases fitting TRBD1. Germline-derived CDR1 and CDR2 are MDHEN and SYDVKM. J was trimmed by 3 bases and V by 6 bases; bases with no gene match: 9. The CDR3 covers 15 residues. CDR3 loop: CASSPRLTGGYEQYF. CDR3 DNA sequence: TGTGCCAGCAGCCCCCGGTTGACAGGGGGCTACGAGCAGTACTTC. Using reference TRBV28 and TRBJ2-7 for the parts outside the CDR3, the full variable domain is DVKVTQSSRYLVKRTGEKVFLECVQDMDHENMFWYRQDPGLGLRLIYFSYDVKMKEKGDIPEGYSVSREKKERFSLILESASTNQTSMYLCASSPRLTGGYEQYFGPGTRLTVT.

Many counts were recorded for this clonotype. The chain links TRBV9 to TRBJ2-4; tentative D call: TRBD2 (6 bases). This CDR3 is 16 amino acids long. V gave up 4 bases and J gave up 0 bases, with 14 bases separating them. Germline V gene lookup returns CDR1 SGDLS and CDR2 YYNGEE. CDR3 coding DNA: TGTGCCAGCAGCAGTAGCGGTGCGCTAGCCAAAAACATTCAGTACTTC. Translating gives CASSSSGALAKNIQYF.

This clonotype came up many times. The chain uses TRBV5-1 and TRBJ2-1, with D possibly being TRBD2 (6 bases). The CDR3 has 15 amino acids. Germline CDR1 and CDR2: SGHRS and YFSETQ. V lost 4 bases to trimming and J lost 2 bases, with 13 bases between them. The CDR3 nucleotides are TGCGCCAGCAGCCGCGGGGTGGAAACCTACAATGAGCAGTTCTTC. Translation: CASSRGVETYNEQFF.

A remark on this clonotype: Germline and junction disagree at one end, which may indicate a read error. The rearrangement links TRBV4-3 to TRBJ2-3, with TRBD1 identical over 8 bases. Germline V lookup: CDR1 LGHNA, CDR2 YSLEER. The CDR3 consists of 17 residues. Here the CDR3 reads CACSQARTGQSTDTQYF. In nucleotides, the CDR3 is TGCGCCTGCAGCCAAGCCCGGACAGGGCAGAGCACAGATACGCAGTATTTT.

In its sample, this clonotype was seen many times. The CDR3 DNA is TGTGCCAGCAGCCTGTCTGACTGGAGGGGGACTGAAGCTTTCTTT. It encodes CASSLSDWRGTEAFF. The J gene is TRBJ1-1, the V gene TRBV5-5, with D possibly TRBD1 on 6 matching bases. The CDR3 consists of 15 residues. Trimming pared 4 bases from V and 5 bases from J, leaving 18 bases between. Looked up from germline, CDR1 is SGHKS and CDR2 is YYEKEE (reference sequence).

Concerning this clonotype itself: A read error is possible here, since a much larger clone lies one base away. The gene calls are TRBV4-3 and TRBJ1-1, with D hard to call. Germline V gene data show CDR1 as LGHNA and CDR2 as YSLEER. The length of the CDR3 is 16 residues. Trimming shortened V by 0 bases and J by 3 bases, and 14 bases separated the two germline ends. In DNA form, the CDR3 reads TGCGCCAGCAGCCAAGATTGGGCTCCGGAGGACACTGAAGCTTTCTTT. This sequence encodes CASSQDWAPEDTEAFF.

A note on this clonotype: Germline and junction disagree at one end, which may indicate a read error. The chain is built from TRBV11-2 and TRBJ2-5; perhaps D is TRBD1 or TRBD2 (5 bases each). The germline V gene has CDR1 SGHAT and CDR2 FQNNGV. CDR3 size: 15 residues. The CDR3 loop reads CASSPSGAQSETQHF. In DNA, the CDR3 is TGTGCCAGCAGCCCGTCCGGGGCCCAGTCCGAGACCCAGCACTTC.

There are many counts of this clonotype. This chain uses TRBV19 with TRBJ2-7, with D maybe TRBD2 (6 bases). With 8 bases removed from V and 2 bases from J, the gap between germline ends came to 13 bases. Germline V CDR1 and CDR2: LNHDA, SQIVND (reference sequence). The CDR3 totals 13 residues. CDR3 protein: CASLAPETYEQYF. In DNA form, the CDR3 reads TGTGCCAGTCTAGCGCCGGAGACCTACGAGCAGTACTTC.

This clonotype was counted only a few times. The genes are TRBV7-9 and TRBJ2-4, with 8 nucleotides matching TRBD1. The trim removed 3 bases at V and 0 bases at J, leaving 4 bases unmatched. This CDR3 is built from 16 residues. Per the germline V gene, CDR1 is SEHNR and CDR2 is FQNEAQ (reference sequence). In DNA form, the CDR3 reads TGTGCCAGCAGCTTCGGACAGGGCGAAGCCAAAAACATTCAGTACTTC. It encodes CASSFGQGEAKNIQYF.

This clonotype was seen ten or more times. The DNA for the CDR3 is TGCAGCGTACTGGCTACCGATTCCAACTATGGCTACACCTTC. Translated: CSVLATDSNYGYTF. The chain couples TRBV29-1 to TRBJ1-2; D gene uncertain. CDR3 length: 14 amino acids. Germline V CDR1 and CDR2: SQVTM, ANQGSEA. Trimming stripped 6 bases from V and 2 bases from J, with 16 bases between.

Many counts were recorded for this clonotype. V usage is TRBV24-1 and J usage is TRBJ2-1; TRBD1 agrees at 7 bases. The CDR3 totals 16 residues. Germline V gene sequence: CDR1 KGHDR, CDR2 SFDVKD. Trimming took 4 bases from V and 4 from J; bases not matched to a gene: 9. This CDR3 reads CATSDDLRQGYNEQFF. CDR3 DNA sequence: TGTGCCACCAGTGACGACCTCCGACAGGGATACAATGAGCAGTTCTTC.